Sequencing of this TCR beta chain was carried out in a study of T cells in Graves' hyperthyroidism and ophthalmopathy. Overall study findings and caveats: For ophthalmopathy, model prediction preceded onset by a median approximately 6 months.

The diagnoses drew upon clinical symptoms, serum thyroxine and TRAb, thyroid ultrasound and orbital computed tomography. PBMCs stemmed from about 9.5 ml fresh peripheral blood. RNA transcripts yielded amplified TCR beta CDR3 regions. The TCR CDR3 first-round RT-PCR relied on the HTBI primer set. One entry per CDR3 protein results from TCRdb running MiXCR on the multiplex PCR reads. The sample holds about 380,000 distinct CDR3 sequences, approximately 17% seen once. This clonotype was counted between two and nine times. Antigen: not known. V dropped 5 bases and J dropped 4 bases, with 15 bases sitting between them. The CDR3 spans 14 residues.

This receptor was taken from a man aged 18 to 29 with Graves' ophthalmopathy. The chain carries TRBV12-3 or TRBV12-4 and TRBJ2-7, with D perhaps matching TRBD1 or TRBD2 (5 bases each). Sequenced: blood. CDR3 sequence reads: CASSTSSGTYEQYF. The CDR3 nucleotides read TGTGCCAGCAGTACCAGCAGTGGGACGTACGAGCAGTACTTC.